The clone carrying this T cell receptor (beta chain) came up once. These data are taken from a study of blood T cell repertoires in COVID-19. Assay used: immunoSEQ multiplex PCR; TCRdb lists only in-frame clones, some missing. The table has 330,000 or so clones, roughly 87% seen once; the top ten hold approximately 9.3%. CDR1 and CDR2 (germline): SEHNR, FQNEAQ (reference sequence). The CDR3 length is 15 residues. Losses at the gene ends were 5 bases for V and 1 base for J; bases not matched to a gene: 4. The sample was peripheral blood. This TCR was recovered from a man under 40 with COVID-19, enrolled during active disease. This chain uses TRBV7-9 with TRBJ2-5; 10 nucleotides align to TRBD2. CDR3 nucleotide sequence: TGTGCCAGCAGCCAACTAGCGGGGTTCCAAGAGACCCAGTACTTC. Encoded protein: CASSQLAGFQETQYF.